Listed below are T cell receptor beta chains from one sample, sequenced in a study of cytomegalovirus exposure and HLA in healthy donors. TCRdb keeps only in-frame clones here, not all; method: immunoSEQ multiplex PCR. This table has some 130,000 clones, over 60% appearing once. The sequenced sample was PBMCs. The receptors were sampled from a woman in her twenties or thirties in good health and CMV-seropositive. CDR3s include the opening cysteine and the closing phenylalanine or tryptophan. The D gene is left open where the match is weak. Size is stated for part of the rows, as once, few or many counts, or as a class when the clone is expanded.

V gene	clone size	J gene	D gene	CDR3 DNA	CDR3 protein
TRBV4-1	.	TRBJ2-3	TRBD2	TGCGCCAGCAGCCCGGCGGGGGGGCGCTCAGATACGCAGTATTTT	CASSPAGGRSDTQYF
TRBV27	once	TRBJ2-7	TRBD2	TGTGCCAGCAGTAAATTCGGGACTAGCGGGAAAGCCTACGAGCAGTACTTC	CASSKFGTSGKAYEQYF
TRBV5-1	.	TRBJ2-1	.	TGCGCCAGCAGCCCGTCGGGGGGCCGCAATGAGCAGTTCTTC	CASSPSGGRNEQFF
TRBV5-1	.	TRBJ2-7	.	TGCGCCAGCAGCTGGGTGGGTTCGGAGGAGCAGTACTTC	CASSWVGSEEQYF
TRBV2	once	TRBJ2-7	TRBD2	TGTGCCAGCAGCGTAGCGGGTTCTTATGAGCAGTACTTC	CASSVAGSYEQYF
TRBV7-6	.	TRBJ2-3	.	TGTGCCAGCAGCCCCTACGGGACTGGGGGGTCAGATACGCAGTATTTT	CASSPYGTGGSDTQYF
TRBV21-1	.	TRBJ2-1	.	TGTGCCAGCAGCTCCCGAGGCAGAAACAATGAGCAGTTCTTC	CASSSRGRNNEQFF
TRBV28	.	TRBJ2-3	TRBD2	TGTGCCAGCAACGAAGCGGGGGGCAGGACAGATACGCAGTATTTT	CASNEAGGRTDTQYF
TRBV9	.	TRBJ2-5	.	TGTGCCAGCAGCACTCTAGGTTCCTCGGAGACCCAGTACTTC	CASSTLGSSETQYF
TRBV10-2	.	TRBJ1-1	.	TGCGCCAGCAGCGAATTCCGGTTTGTGGCTTTCTTT	CASSEFRFVAFF
TRBV28	few	TRBJ2-1	.	TGTGCCAGCCTATGGACAAAATACAATGAGCAGTTCTTC	CASLWTKYNEQFF
TRBV7-2	.	TRBJ2-5	.	TGTGCCAGCAGCTTAGCCGCGGGGGCTTTGGAGACCCAGTACTTC	CASSLAAGALETQYF
TRBV5-6	.	TRBJ1-2	TRBD1	TGTGCCAGCAGCCTCCTCCGCGGCAGGGGGAGAACGGAAGTCCATGGCTACACCTTC	CASSLLRGRGRTEVHGYTF
TRBV19	.	TRBJ2-2	TRBD2	TGTGCCAGTACCCCTAGCGGGGGGTCGAACACCGGGGAGCTGTTTTTT	CASTPSGGSNTGELFF
TRBV4-1	.	TRBJ1-2	TRBD1	TGCGCCAGCAGCCAAATCGGAACAGGGGTCTATGGCTACACCTTC	CASSQIGTGVYGYTF